The 7 T cell receptor beta chains below come from one sample, sequenced in a study of T cell changes during pregnancy in multiple sclerosis. Clones were sequenced by immunoSEQ multiplex PCR, and TCRdb holds only the in-frame ones, with some missing. The repertoire consists of around 69,000 clones, with roughly 91% occurring once and the leading ten covering roughly 1.3%. This sample comprised peripheral blood, obtained in the third trimester of pregnancy. The receptors were sampled from a female donor with multiple sclerosis, enrolled in a pregnancy study.

The chain has TRBV11-2 and TRBJ2-3; D call uncertain. V shed 6 bases and J shed 0 bases, with 7 bases lying between them. The V gene's germline CDR1 is SGHAT and CDR2 FQNNGV. The CDR3 contains 13 residues. The CDR3 reads CASSSYSTDTQYF. The CDR3 coding sequence is TGTGCCAGCAGTTCCTATAGCACAGATACGCAGTATTTT.

This chain links TRBV6-1 with TRBJ1-4; 7 nucleotides agree with TRBD1. V trimming: 6 bases; J trimming: 8 bases; junction bases outside the gene matches: 9. CDR1 MNHNS and CDR2 SASEGT come from the germline V gene. The CDR3 consists of 14 residues. CDR3 region: CASRRATGLEKLFF. The CDR3 region has the DNA TGTGCCAGCAGAAGAGCGACAGGGTTGGAAAAACTGTTTTTT.

This clone was counted once. This rearrangement joins TRBV6-1 to TRBJ1-1; 7 nucleotides agree with TRBD1. V was clipped by 5 bases and J by 1 base; unmatched bases: 4. The CDR3 is made up of 14 amino acids. In germline, CDR1 is MNHNS, CDR2 SASEGT. The CDR3 region is CASSLRDRNTEAFF. The CDR3 DNA is TGTGCCAGCAGTCTCCGGGACAGGAACACTGAAGCTTTCTTT.

The chain carries TRBV5-4 and TRBJ1-2, with D unresolved. Germline V lookup: CDR1 SGHNT, CDR2 YYREEE (reference sequence). The CDR3 length is 14 residues. V lost 4 bases and J lost 4, with 14 bases in between. In DNA, the CDR3 is TGTGCCAGCAGCCCAGACGGGAGCTCCTATGGCTACACCTTC. Amino acid sequence: CASSPDGSSYGYTF.

The chain employs TRBV4-2 and TRBJ2-3; a possible D gene is TRBD2 (6 bases). This CDR3 has 16 amino acids. The germline V gene has CDR1 LGHNA and CDR2 YNFKEQ. V shed 1 base and J shed 0 bases, with 11 bases lying between them. The CDR3, as DNA: TGTGCCAGCAGCCAAGCGATGGGGACTAGCACAGATACGCAGTATTTT. Translating gives CASSQAMGTSTDTQYF.

The CDR3, as DNA: TGTGCCACCAGAACGGGACAGGGGCACAATGAGCAGTTCTTC. Its translation is CATRTGQGHNEQFF. V usage is TRBV15 and J usage is TRBJ2-1; 10 bases agree with TRBD1. CDR3 length equals 14 residues. V lost 6 bases and J lost 5; bases outside the gene matches: 4. CDR1 is LNHNV and CDR2 is YYDKDF in the germline V gene (reference sequence).

The chain recombines TRBV10-3 with TRBJ1-2; D perhaps matches TRBD1 (6 bases). This CDR3 is built from 15 residues. With 2 bases removed from V and 6 bases from J, the gap between germline ends came to 16 bases. Germline loops: CDR1 ENHRY, CDR2 SYGVKD. The CDR3 loop reads CAISEPATGGDGYTF. DNA for the CDR3: TGTGCCATCAGTGAGCCCGCGACGGGGGGCGATGGCTACACCTTC.